One TCR beta chain is described in this entry. Its antigen is undetermined. This sample is part of a study of cytomegalovirus exposure and HLA in healthy donors. In the study overall: A later analysis reported the 120 or so validation repertoires used the same platform as the 666 first-cohort repertoires.

V lost 3 bases to trimming and J lost 1 base, with 21 bases between them. The CDR3 consists of 18 residues. Germline V gene sequence: CDR1 MDHEN, CDR2 SYDVKM. Assay used: immunoSEQ multiplex PCR; TCRdb lists only in-frame clones, some missing. The sample includes about 280,000 clones, over 75% of them seen just once. The study's findings and limits: The study labeled more than 150 TCR beta chains cytomegalovirus-associated.

The receptor comes from a woman aged 18-30 years in good health and CMV-seronegative. This chain joins TRBV28 and TRBJ2-5, with D possibly being TRBD2 (7 bases). What was sequenced was PBMCs. The CDR3 reads CASSFRRGGGAGQETQYF. In DNA form, the CDR3 reads TGTGCCAGCAGTTTTAGGAGGGGGGGAGGGGCGGGCCAAGAGACCCAGTACTTC.